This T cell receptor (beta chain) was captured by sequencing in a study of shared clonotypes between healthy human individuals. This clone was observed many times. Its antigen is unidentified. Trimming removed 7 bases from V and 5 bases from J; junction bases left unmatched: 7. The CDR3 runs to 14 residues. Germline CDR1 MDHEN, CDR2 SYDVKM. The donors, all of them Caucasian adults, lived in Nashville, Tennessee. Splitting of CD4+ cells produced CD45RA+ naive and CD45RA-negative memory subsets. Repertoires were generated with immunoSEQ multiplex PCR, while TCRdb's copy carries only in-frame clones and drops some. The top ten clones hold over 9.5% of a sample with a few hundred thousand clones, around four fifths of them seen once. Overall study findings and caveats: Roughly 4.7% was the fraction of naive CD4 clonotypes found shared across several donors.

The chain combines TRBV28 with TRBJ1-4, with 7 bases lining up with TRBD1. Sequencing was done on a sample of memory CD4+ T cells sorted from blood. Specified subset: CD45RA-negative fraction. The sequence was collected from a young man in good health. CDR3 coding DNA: TGTGCCAGCACCCTAGGGACAGTGAATGAAAAACTGTTTTTT. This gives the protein CASTLGTVNEKLFF.